This T cell receptor (beta chain) came from a study of Ad26.COV2.S vaccination and SARS-CoV-2 variants. Across the whole study: Ad26.COV2.S given intramuscularly, once or twice 56 days apart.

Clones were sequenced by immunoSEQ multiplex PCR, and TCRdb holds only the in-frame ones, with some missing. The sample gives 440,000 or so clones, around 92% of which show up once; about 1.7% is in the top ten. The V gene lost 2 bases and the J gene lost 4 bases, with 11 bases spanning the gap. CDR3 length equals 15 residues. Germline CDR1 is SGHVS and CDR2 is FQNEAQ. Treatment denoted: 15 to 20 received Ad26.COV2.S at low or high dose, single or two shots; 5 received placebo; per-sample allocation not given. The study sampled participants on day 63 after the first vaccine or placebo injection. The chain is built from TRBV7-8 and TRBJ1-4; no firm D call. The receptor's source is a person aged 18-60 years who received the Ad26.COV2.S COVID-19 vaccine or a placebo. The sample was peripheral blood, taken in a trial of Ad26.COV2.S vaccine versus placebo. The CDR3 DNA follows: TGTGCCAGCAGCTTATTGACGAGGGATAATGAAAAACTGTTTTTT. It codes for CASSLLTRDNEKLFF.